This T cell receptor (beta chain) was identified during a study of blood T cell repertoires in COVID-19. At the level of the study: There were acute and convalescent COVID-19 samples, and they came from the United States, Italy and Spain.

Profiling relied on immunoSEQ multiplex PCR, and the TCRdb table lists in-frame clones only, not all of them. The table shows some 400,000 clones, with about 87% occurring only once. From germline, CDR1 is SGHTA and CDR2 FQGTGA. Trimming shortened V by 2 bases and J by 1 base, and 20 bases separated the two germline ends. The CDR3 is 18 amino acids. The specimen was peripheral blood. The chain joins TRBV7-3 to TRBJ1-1, with D perhaps TRBD1 (6 bases). This TCR was recovered from a human donor in a cohort sampled during active COVID-19. In DNA, the CDR3 is TGTGCCAGCAGCTTAGGGGGGGCAGGCAGCACCGCGAACACTGAAGCTTTCTTT. Amino acid sequence: CASSLGGAGSTANTEAFF.